This T cell receptor beta chain was identified during a study of T-cell reconstitution after alpha-beta-depleted transplantation in children. Study conclusions and caveats: Newly generated T cells supplied most T-cell counts and diversity one year post-transplant. Approximately two months post-transplant, alpha-beta T cells reportedly originated from several hundred expanded graft clones.

This clonotype came up many times. Its antigen is as yet unknown. V lost 4 bases to trimming and J lost 5 bases; unmatched junction nucleotides: 10. Germline values: CDR1 SGHTA, CDR2 FQGTGA. This CDR3 is 16 amino acids long. Preparing the TCRbeta library involved the use of unique molecular identifiers. TCRdb used MiXCR to reprocess the PCR reads, holding one entry per CDR3 protein. Of 600,000 to 700,000 distinct CDR3 sequences listed, about an eighth are singletons. This TCR derives from a girl aged 2-10 years with congenital amegakaryocytic thrombocytopenia, due to receive a stem cell transplant. The rearrangement joins TRBV7-3 to TRBJ2-1, with 8 bases that match TRBD2. The starting material was PBMCs, obtained before TCRalphabeta/CD19-depleted stem cell transplant. The DNA of the CDR3 is TGTGCCAGCAGCTCCCCCAGCGGGAGACCCAACAATGAGCAGTTCTTC. Protein product: CASSSPSGRPNNEQFF. The full variable domain, completed using reference TRBV7-3 and TRBJ2-1, is GAGVSQTPSNKVTEKGKYVELRCDPISGHTALYWYRQSLGQGPEFLIYFQGTGAADDSGLPNDRFFAVRPEGSVSTLKIQRTERGDSAVYLCASSSPSGRPNNEQFFGPGTRLTVL.